These T cell receptor beta chains were read from a single sample in a study of T cells in Graves' hyperthyroidism and ophthalmopathy. TCRdb used MiXCR to reprocess the multiplex PCR reads, holding one entry per CDR3 protein. Of roughly 300,000 distinct CDR3 sequences in the sample, about 15% were seen once. The source material was blood. Receptors were obtained from a woman in her twenties or thirties with Graves' hyperthyroidism. The CDR3 runs from the conserved cysteine through the conserved F or W. Fields, in order: V gene, J gene, D gene, clone size, CDR3 protein, CDR3 DNA. D genes are given only for firm matches. A row's size may be missing; if present it is once, few, many or a size class.

TRBV12-3/TRBV12-4	TRBJ2-7	TRBD1	.	CASSRQGPHEQYF	TGTGCCAGCAGCCGACAGGGTCCCCACGAGCAGTACTTC
TRBV12-3/TRBV12-4	TRBJ2-7	.	many	CASSLTAERAYEQYF	TGTGCCAGCAGTTTAACGGCAGAGAGGGCCTACGAGCAGTACTTC
TRBV12-3/TRBV12-4	TRBJ1-1	.	many	CASRSPVWDTEAFF	TGTGCCAGCAGAAGCCCCGTGTGGGACACTGAAGCTTTCTTT
TRBV3-1	TRBJ1-4	.	.	CASSLRNPGVGTNEKLFF	TGTGCCAGCAGCCTACGTAACCCAGGGGTCGGAACTAATGAAAAACTGTTTTTT
TRBV7-2	TRBJ2-1	.	many	CASSLYYRSLYNEQFF	TGTGCCAGCAGCCTCTATTACAGGAGTCTGTACAATGAGCAGTTCTTC
TRBV11-2	TRBJ1-6	TRBD1	few	CASSLKAPGTGVFSPLHF	TGTGCCAGCAGCTTAAAGGCCCCCGGGACAGGGGTTTTTTCACCCCTCCACTTT
TRBV12-3/TRBV12-4	TRBJ2-7	.	few	CASSLISGSTGSYEQYF	TGTGCCAGCAGTTTGATCAGCGGGTCAACAGGCTCCTACGAGCAGTACTTC
TRBV3-1	TRBJ1-3	TRBD1	once	CASSQLDRGAGNTIYF	TGTGCCAGCAGCCAATTGGACAGGGGGGCTGGAAACACCATATATTTT
TRBV6-1	TRBJ1-2	.	.	CASTANTARGYTF	TGTGCCAGCACGGCGAATACTGCTCGTGGCTACACCTTC
TRBV5-4	TRBJ1-6	TRBD1	few	CASSFQGGSNSPLHF	TGTGCCAGCAGCTTTCAGGGGGGAAGTAATTCACCCCTCCACTTT
TRBV28	TRBJ2-7	TRBD1	few	CASNLPGTGLYEQYF	TGTGCCAGCAACCTCCCCGGGACAGGGCTATACGAGCAGTACTTC
TRBV12-3/TRBV12-4	TRBJ2-2	TRBD2	many	CASSLASGRNTGELFF	TGTGCCAGCAGTTTAGCTAGCGGGAGGAACACCGGGGAGCTGTTTTTT
TRBV6-5	TRBJ2-7	.	.	CASSYAASLGGEQYF	TGTGCCAGCAGTTACGCGGCAAGCTTAGGTGGCGAGCAGTACTTC
TRBV20-1	TRBJ2-7	.	few	CSARGDRDISYEQYF	TGCAGTGCTAGAGGGGACCGGGACATCTCCTACGAGCAGTACTTC
TRBV19	TRBJ2-3	TRBD1	.	CASSVDRVEDTQYF	TGTGCCAGTAGTGTCGACAGGGTAGAAGATACGCAGTATTTT
TRBV11-2	TRBJ2-7	.	many	CASSFLDKSYEQYF	TGTGCCAGCAGCTTTTTGGACAAATCCTACGAGCAGTACTTC
TRBV20-1	TRBJ2-7	TRBD1	many	CSARPPMEDRVYEQYF	TGCAGTGCTAGACCCCCGATGGAGGACAGGGTCTACGAGCAGTACTTC
TRBV9	TRBJ2-1	TRBD1	.	CASSAGTGGNEQFF	TGTGCCAGCAGCGCCGGGACAGGGGGCAATGAGCAGTTCTTC
TRBV4-1	TRBJ1-1	.	.	CASSQVGAGPNTEAFF	TGCGCCAGCAGCCAAGTGGGGGCAGGTCCGAACACTGAAGCTTTCTTT
TRBV27	TRBJ2-3	.	.	CASSPRGPDTQYF	TGTGCCAGCAGTCCCCGTGGCCCAGATACGCAGTATTTT
TRBV6-2/TRBV6-3	TRBJ1-1	.	many	CASSSTPWTRSNTEAFF	TGTGCCAGCAGTTCCACCCCATGGACACGATCTAACACTGAAGCTTTCTTT
TRBV12-3/TRBV12-4	TRBJ1-5	.	few	CASSLLWNQPQHF	TGTGCCAGCAGTTTATTATGGAATCAGCCCCAGCATTTT
TRBV11-2	TRBJ2-7	TRBD2	.	CASSLAPGLAGIEQYF	TGTGCCAGCAGCTTAGCCCCGGGACTAGCGGGAATCGAGCAGTACTTC
TRBV3-1	TRBJ2-7	TRBD1	few	CASRDRGGVNEQYF	TGTGCCAGCAGGGACAGGGGCGGTGTCAACGAGCAGTACTTC
TRBV20-1	TRBJ1-6	.	many	CSATPSGGSHANSPLHF	TGCAGTGCGACCCCTTCGGGCGGAAGCCACGCTAATTCACCCCTCCACTTT
TRBV6-1	TRBJ1-2	.	.	CASKVDRVLNYGYTF	TGTGCCAGCAAGGTGGACAGAGTCCTTAACTATGGCTACACCTTC
TRBV2	TRBJ2-6	TRBD2	many	CASSGMGLAGPPRVLTF	TGTGCCAGCAGTGGAATGGGACTAGCGGGCCCGCCCCGCGTCCTGACTTTC
TRBV7-3	TRBJ2-1	.	many	CASSLGGQGHEQFF	TGTGCCAGCAGCTTGGGCGGGCAGGGCCATGAGCAGTTCTTC
TRBV24-1	TRBJ1-5	.	many	CATSDLQSNQPQHF	TGTGCCACCAGTGATTTACAGAGCAATCAGCCCCAGCATTTT
TRBV18	TRBJ2-7	.	few	CASSQGAGPYEQYF	TGTGCCAGCTCACAGGGGGCGGGACCCTACGAGCAGTACTTC
TRBV6-1	TRBJ1-2	.	few	CASSVGTLGWGYTF	TGTGCCAGCAGTGTCGGGACACTTGGATGGGGCTACACCTTC
TRBV2	TRBJ2-4	TRBD2	many	CASSVKGTSSSHASNIQYF	TGTGCCAGCAGTGTTAAAGGGACTAGCAGTTCACACGCCTCAAACATTCAGTACTTC
TRBV29-1	TRBJ2-1	.	.	CSVAQGGDLYNEQFF	TGCAGCGTTGCTCAGGGAGGAGATCTTTACAATGAGCAGTTCTTC
TRBV28	TRBJ1-2	.	many	CASSVTIGYTF	TGTGCCAGCAGTGTGACAATTGGCTACACCTTC
TRBV7-9	TRBJ1-5	TRBD1	few	CASSSHRGTSNQPQHF	TGTGCCAGCAGCTCGCACAGGGGGACAAGCAATCAGCCCCAGCATTTT